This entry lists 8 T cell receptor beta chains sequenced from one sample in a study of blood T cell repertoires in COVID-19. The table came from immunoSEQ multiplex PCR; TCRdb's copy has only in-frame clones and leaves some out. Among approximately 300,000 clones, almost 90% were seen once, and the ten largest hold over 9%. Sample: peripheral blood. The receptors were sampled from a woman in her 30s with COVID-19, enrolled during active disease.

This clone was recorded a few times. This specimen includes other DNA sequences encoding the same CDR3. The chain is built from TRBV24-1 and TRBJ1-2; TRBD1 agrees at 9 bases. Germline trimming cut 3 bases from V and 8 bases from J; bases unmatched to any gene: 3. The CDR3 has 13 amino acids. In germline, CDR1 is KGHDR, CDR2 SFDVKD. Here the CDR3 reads CATSDGTGLGYTF. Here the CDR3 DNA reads TGTGCCACCAGTGATGGGACAGGGCTAGGCTACACCTTC.

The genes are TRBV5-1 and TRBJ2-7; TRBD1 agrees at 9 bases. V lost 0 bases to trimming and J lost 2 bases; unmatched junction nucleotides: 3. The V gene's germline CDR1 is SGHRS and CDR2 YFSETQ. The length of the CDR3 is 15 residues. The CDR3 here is CASSLVWTGAYEQYF. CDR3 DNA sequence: TGCGCCAGCAGCTTGGTTTGGACAGGGGCCTACGAGCAGTACTTC.

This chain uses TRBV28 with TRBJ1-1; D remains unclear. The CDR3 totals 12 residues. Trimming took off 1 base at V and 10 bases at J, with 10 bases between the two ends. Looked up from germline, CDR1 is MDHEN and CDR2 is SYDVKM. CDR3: CASSLLTGLAFF. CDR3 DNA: TGTGCCAGCAGTTTATTGACGGGTTTAGCTTTCTTT.

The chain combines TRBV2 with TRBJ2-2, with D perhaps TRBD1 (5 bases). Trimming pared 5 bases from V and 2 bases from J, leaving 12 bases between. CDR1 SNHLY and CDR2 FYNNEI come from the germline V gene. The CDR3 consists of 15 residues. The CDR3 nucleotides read TGTGCCAGCAGTTTAAAGACAGCTAACACCGGGGAGCTGTTTTTT. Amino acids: CASSLKTANTGELFF.

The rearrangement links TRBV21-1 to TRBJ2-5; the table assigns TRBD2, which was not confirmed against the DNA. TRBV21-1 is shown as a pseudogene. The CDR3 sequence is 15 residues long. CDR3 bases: TGTGCCAGCAGCAAAGGAGGGCTAGCCCAAGAGACCCAGTACTTC. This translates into CASSKGGLAQETQYF.

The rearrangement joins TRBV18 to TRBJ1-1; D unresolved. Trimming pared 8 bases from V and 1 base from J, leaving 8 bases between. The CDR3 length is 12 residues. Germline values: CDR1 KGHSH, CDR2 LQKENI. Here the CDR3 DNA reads TGTGCCAGCACCAGACAGAACACTGAAGCTTTCTTT. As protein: CASTRQNTEAFF.

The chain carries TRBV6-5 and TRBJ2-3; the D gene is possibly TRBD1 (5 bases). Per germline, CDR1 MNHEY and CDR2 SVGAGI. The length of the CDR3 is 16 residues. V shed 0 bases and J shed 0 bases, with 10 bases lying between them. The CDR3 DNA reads TGTGCCAGCAGTTACTCTGCGACAGCTAGCACAGATACGCAGTATTTT. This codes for CASSYSATASTDTQYF.

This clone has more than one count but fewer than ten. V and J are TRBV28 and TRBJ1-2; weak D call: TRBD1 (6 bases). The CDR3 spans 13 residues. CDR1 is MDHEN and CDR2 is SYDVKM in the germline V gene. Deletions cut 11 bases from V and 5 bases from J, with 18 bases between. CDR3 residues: CALAQGGAYGYTF. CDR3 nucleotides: TGTGCCTTGGCACAAGGGGGTGCATATGGCTACACCTTC.